This TCR beta chain was sequenced during a study of T-cell reconstitution after alpha-beta-depleted transplantation in children. Unique molecular identifiers tagged the TCRbeta library. TCRdb passed the PCR reads through MiXCR, listing each CDR3 protein once. The profile shows 700,000 to 850,000 distinct CDR3 sequences, roughly 16% of them singletons. There are 16 residues in the CDR3. The V gene end was trimmed by 7 bases and the J gene end by 9 bases; junction bases not matched to a gene: 10. V usage is TRBV12-3 or TRBV12-4 and J usage is TRBJ2-1, with 15 nucleotides matching TRBD2. The source was PBMCs, mostly from graft donor cells, collected 360 days after TCRalphabeta/CD19-depleted stem cell transplant. The TCR sequence derives from a male patient aged 10 to 17 who had a stem cell transplant for acute lymphoblastic leukemia, so the T cells may come from the graft donor. The CDR3 DNA reads as TGTGCCAGCACCGGAGGACTAGCGGGAGGGCCTGTTGAGCAGTTCTTC. Protein: CASTGGLAGGPVEQFF.